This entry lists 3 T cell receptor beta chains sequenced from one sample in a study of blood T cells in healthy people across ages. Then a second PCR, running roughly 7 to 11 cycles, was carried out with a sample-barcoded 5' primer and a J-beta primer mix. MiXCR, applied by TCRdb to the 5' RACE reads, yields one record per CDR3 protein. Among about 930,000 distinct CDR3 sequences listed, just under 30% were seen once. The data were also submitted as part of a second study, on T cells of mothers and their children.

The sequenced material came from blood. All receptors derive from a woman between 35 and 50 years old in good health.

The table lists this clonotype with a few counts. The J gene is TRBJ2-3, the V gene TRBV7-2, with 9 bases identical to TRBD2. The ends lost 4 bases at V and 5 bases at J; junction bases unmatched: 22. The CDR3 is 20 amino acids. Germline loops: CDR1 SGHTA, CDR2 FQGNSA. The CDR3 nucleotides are TGTGCCAGCAGCTCGGGGCTCCTCTTTAGCGGGGGCGCAAATGGAGATACGCAGTATTTT. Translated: CASSSGLLFSGGANGDTQYF.

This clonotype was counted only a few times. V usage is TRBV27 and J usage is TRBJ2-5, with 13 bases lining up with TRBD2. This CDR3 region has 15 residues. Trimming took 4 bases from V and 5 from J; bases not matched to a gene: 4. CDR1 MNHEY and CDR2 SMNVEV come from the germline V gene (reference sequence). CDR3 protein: CASSSGLAGHETQYF. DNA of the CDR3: TGTGCCAGCAGTTCGGGACTAGCGGGGCACGAGACCCAGTACTTC.

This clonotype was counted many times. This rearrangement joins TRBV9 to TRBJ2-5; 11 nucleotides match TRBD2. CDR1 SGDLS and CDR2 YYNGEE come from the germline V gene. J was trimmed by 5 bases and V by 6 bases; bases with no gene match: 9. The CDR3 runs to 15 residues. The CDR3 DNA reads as TGTGCCAGCACCTTAGCGGGGGGGCCAGGGGAGACCCAGTACTTC. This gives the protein CASTLAGGPGETQYF.